The TCR beta chain under discussion was sequenced for a study of regulatory T cells in long-lasting Graves disease. Described time point: newly diagnosed GD, antithyroid drugs for less than 3 months. Making the TCR library involved RNA that had been extracted from PBMCs. This clonotype was seen a handful of times. CDR3 size: 17 residues. Germline trimming cut 5 bases from V and 0 bases from J; bases unmatched to any gene: 7. Libraries of TCR beta came from iRepertoire HTBI primers plus Arm-PCR of CDR3 regions. TCRdb independently ran MiXCR on the multiplex PCR reads; one entry per CDR3 protein. The top ten hold about 10% of the sample, which has roughly 430,000 distinct CDR3 sequences, about a sixth seen once. This sample also belongs to another study, concerning T cells in Graves' hyperthyroidism and ophthalmopathy.

The sequencing used peripheral blood mononuclear cells (PBMCs), collected at new diagnosis, from a patient treated with antithyroid drugs. This chain joins TRBV12-3 or TRBV12-4 and TRBJ2-6; the match to TRBD1 covers 7 bases. The clonotype comes from a woman under 40 with Graves disease. CDR3 sequence (DNA): TGTGCCAGCAGTCCCCGGACAGGCCGCTCTGGGGCCAACGTCCTGACTTTC. This translates into CASSPRTGRSGANVLTF.